A single sample is the source of the 30 T cell receptor beta chains below, sequenced in a study of cytomegalovirus exposure and HLA in healthy donors. The PCR used 60 Vbeta and 13 Jbeta primers. TCRdb's copy holds only in-frame clones and misses some; the assay was immunoSEQ multiplex PCR. The profile covers about 35,000 clones, with around 83% appearing a single time and about 4% taken by the ten largest. The source material was PBMCs. The receptors were sampled from a woman between 18 and 29 years old in good health and CMV-seronegative.

A remark on this clone: A read error may account for a junction end that differs from germline. The rearrangement uses TRBV5-6 and TRBJ1-1; D not certain. The germline CDR1 and CDR2 sequences are SGHDT and YYEEEE. The CDR3 consists of 14 residues. The CDR3 DNA is TGTGCCAGCAACTTGGGCGCGGTAGACACTGAAGCTTTCTTT. Its translation: CASNLGAVDTEAFF.

The rearrangement links TRBV6-4 to TRBJ2-3; a possible D gene is TRBD1 (6 bases). Germline V CDR1 and CDR2: MRHNA, SNTAGT. CDR3 length equals 14 residues. Trimming removed 8 bases at V and 2 bases at J, with 14 bases between. The CDR3 region is CASAPRGSTDTQYF. The CDR3 nucleotides are TGTGCCAGCGCCCCCAGGGGCTCCACAGATACGCAGTATTTT.

The chain joins TRBV4-3 to TRBJ2-3; the match to TRBD2 covers 7 bases. Trimming at V came to 0 bases and at J to 3 bases, leaving 6 bases not matched to a gene. The CDR3 covers 16 residues. Germline lookup yields CDR1 LGHNA and CDR2 YSLEER. CDR3 nucleotide sequence: TGCGCCAGCAGCCAAGATGGGAGCGGGGTGACAGATACGCAGTATTTT. Residues: CASSQDGSGVTDTQYF.

V usage is TRBV30 and J usage is TRBJ2-1; 7 nucleotides line up with TRBD1. CDR3 size: 15 residues. V shed 2 bases, J shed 7 bases, and the junction held 11 bases outside the gene matches. The germline V gene encodes CDR1 GTSNPN and CDR2 SVGIG (reference sequence). The CDR3 region has the DNA TGTGCCTGGAGTACAGGGGTAGCAGTGATAAATGAGCAGTTCTTC. Translation: CAWSTGVAVINEQFF. The full variable domain, with the rest looked up from reference TRBV30 and TRBJ2-1, is SQTIHQWPATLVQPVGSPLSLECTVEGTSNPNLYWYRQAAGRGLQLLFYSVGIGQISSEVPQNLSASRPQDRQFILSSKKLLLSDSGFYLCAWSTGVAVINEQFFGPGTRLTVL.

The table lists this clone with a count of one. The junction departs from germline at one end; a sequencing error may be responsible. The chain has TRBV7-9 and TRBJ2-7; perhaps TRBD1 as D (6 bases). Germline loops: CDR1 SEHNR, CDR2 FQNEAQ (reference sequence). The CDR3 sequence is 12 residues long. The CDR3 is CSSSLQGTEQYF. CDR3 in DNA: TGTTCCAGCAGCCTTCAGGGGACCGAGCAGTACTTC.

This sequence joins TRBV6-5 and TRBJ1-1; D not certain. CDR1 is MNHEY and CDR2 is SVGAGI in the germline V gene. CDR3 length: 14 amino acids. Trimming removed 6 bases at V and 0 bases at J, with 11 bases between. CDR3 DNA sequence: TGTGCCAGCAGGTCCGGGGAGCTGAACACTGAAGCTTTCTTT. Its protein product is CASRSGELNTEAFF.

The chain combines TRBV28 with TRBJ1-5, with 9 bases that match TRBD1. This CDR3 is 14 amino acids long. Germline V CDR1 and CDR2: MDHEN, SYDVKM. V was clipped by 6 bases and J by 4 bases; unmatched bases: 4. The CDR3 protein is CASSFGTGNQPQHF. The CDR3, as DNA: TGTGCCAGCAGCTTCGGGACAGGGAATCAGCCCCAGCATTTT.

The chain has TRBV4-3 and TRBJ1-2, with a tentative D call TRBD1 (6 bases). Trimming cost V 1 base and J 3 bases, with 12 bases left between them. CDR3 length: 15 amino acids. Per the germline V gene, CDR1 is LGHNA and CDR2 is YSLEER. CDR3 sequence: CASSQAKDRYYGYTF. The CDR3 DNA follows: TGCGCCAGCAGCCAAGCTAAGGACAGATACTATGGCTACACCTTC.

The V gene is TRBV7-2, the J gene TRBJ2-1; perhaps TRBD2 as D (5 bases). The CDR3 has 16 residues. Per the germline V gene, CDR1 is SGHTA and CDR2 is FQGNSA. The V end lost 7 bases, the J end lost 1 base, and 17 bases lay between the germline ends. In nucleotides, the CDR3 is TGTGCCAGCAACTACTTTGGAGGTACGTCCTACAATGAGCAGTTCTTC. This translates into CASNYFGGTSYNEQFF.

In regard to this clone: This likely comes from a read error, as the CDR3 has no conserved phenylalanine or tryptophan at its end. The chain recombines TRBV5-4 with TRBJ2-7, with D perhaps matching TRBD2 (6 bases). The germline CDR1 and CDR2 sequences are SGHNT and YYREEE (reference sequence). The CDR3 runs 13 residues. Trimming stripped 7 bases from V and 2 bases from J, with 13 bases between. The CDR3 sequence is CASGKGGTYEQYL. In nucleotides, the CDR3 is TGTGCCAGCGGCAAAGGAGGGACCTACGAGCAGTACCTC.

V usage is TRBV29-1 and J usage is TRBJ1-4; tentatively, D is TRBD1 (6 bases). The CDR3 spans 13 residues. V was pared by 5 bases and J by 7 bases, with 14 bases between. CDR1 and CDR2 (germline): SQVTM, ANQGSEA. This CDR3 reads CSVSGTQIEKLFF. The CDR3 nucleotides read TGCAGCGTTTCCGGGACACAAATTGAAAAACTGTTTTTT.

This clone was picked up one time. V usage is TRBV6-5 and J usage is TRBJ2-1, with D possibly being TRBD1 (6 bases). Germline V CDR1 and CDR2: MNHEY, SVGAGI. V was shortened by 6 bases and J by 5 bases, with 11 bases between the two germline ends. The CDR3 consists of 13 residues. The CDR3 bases are TGTGCCAGCAGAGTGCCAGGGGACAATGAGCAGTTCTTC. Encoded protein: CASRVPGDNEQFF.

The V gene is TRBV5-1, the J gene TRBJ2-3; D remains ambiguous. The V gene lost 2 bases and the J gene lost 5 bases, with 9 bases spanning the gap. This CDR3 has 13 residues. Germline CDR1 reads SGHRS; CDR2 reads YFSETQ. In DNA form, the CDR3 reads TGCGCCAGCAGCTTTTCTAATTTAGATACGCAGTATTTT. Protein product: CASSFSNLDTQYF.

The chain recombines TRBV5-5 with TRBJ1-5; 7 nucleotides match TRBD1. The CDR3 sequence is 16 residues long. CDR1 and CDR2 from the germline V gene are SGHKS and YYEKEE (reference sequence). The V gene end was trimmed by 0 bases and the J gene end by 5 bases; junction bases not matched to a gene: 8. The CDR3 is CASSLGGGTADQPQHF. As DNA, the CDR3 is TGTGCCAGCAGCTTGGGGGGTGGGACAGCGGATCAGCCCCAGCATTTT.

CDR3 coding DNA: TGTGCCAGCTCACCTACCCTAGCGACATCCTACAATGAGCAGTTCTTC. As protein: CASSPTLATSYNEQFF. J is TRBJ2-1 and V is TRBV18; D possibly corresponds to TRBD2 (6 bases). The V gene lost 3 bases and the J gene lost 1 base, with 13 bases spanning the gap. CDR1 is KGHSH, CDR2 LQKENI, per germline. The CDR3 contains 16 residues.

The chain couples TRBV6-6 to TRBJ2-2, with a possible D match to TRBD1 (6 bases). Germline assignment: CDR1 MNHNY and CDR2 SVGAGI (reference sequence). The length of the CDR3 is 13 residues. Trimming shortened V by 6 bases and J by 1 base, and 6 bases separated the two germline ends. CDR3: CASRTGNTGELFF. As DNA, the CDR3 is TGTGCCAGCAGGACAGGGAACACCGGGGAGCTGTTTTTT.

Remarks on this clone: One end of the junction is discordant with germline, which a read error may explain. V gene TRBV6-1 combines with J gene TRBJ1-2; TRBD1 aligns across 7 bases. Looked up from germline, CDR1 is MNHNS and CDR2 is SASEGT. The length of the CDR3 is 15 residues. CDR3 in amino acids: CASSLGQAINYGYPF. The CDR3, as DNA: TGTGCCAGCAGCTTAGGACAGGCAATTAACTATGGCTACCCCTTC.

V is TRBV7-9 and J is TRBJ2-5; tentatively, D is TRBD2 (6 bases). Germline V gives CDR1 SEHNR, CDR2 FQNEAQ (reference sequence). V lost 5 bases, J lost 5 bases, and 18 bases lay in between. CDR3 length: 15 amino acids. This CDR3 is CASSPGLQDKETQYF. The CDR3 coding sequence is TGTGCCAGCAGCCCGGGACTCCAAGACAAGGAGACCCAGTACTTC.

The V call is TRBV2, the J call TRBJ1-1, with 8 bases aligning to TRBD1. Germline lookup yields CDR1 SNHLY and CDR2 FYNNEI. This CDR3 region has 13 residues. The V and J ends lost 9 bases and 4 bases, in that order; junction bases with no gene match: 7. CDR3 sequence reads: CASTQGAGTEAFF. The CDR3 nucleotides are TGTGCCAGTACTCAGGGGGCCGGCACTGAAGCTTTCTTT.

This clone was seen a handful of times. The chain joins TRBV7-9 to TRBJ2-7; D not resolved. Germline V gene sequence: CDR1 SEHNR, CDR2 FQNEAQ (reference sequence). V lost 0 bases and J lost 7, with 10 bases in between. The CDR3 is 13 residues long. In DNA form, the CDR3 reads TGTGCCAGCAGCTTAGCTTTGTACGGTGAGCAGTACTTC. It is translated as CASSLALYGEQYF. The full variable domain, in which reference TRBV7-9 and TRBJ2-7 provide the parts outside the CDR3, is DTGVSQNPRHKITKRGQNVTFRCDPISEHNRLYWYRQTLGQGPEFLTYFQNEAQLEKSRLLSDRFSAERPKGSFSTLEIQRTEQGDSAMYLCASSLALYGEQYFGPGTRLTVT.

The chain employs TRBV21-1 and TRBJ2-7; the D call of TRBD2 is as the table states it, not checked on the DNA. TRBV21-1 is reported as a pseudogene. The CDR3 extends over 13 amino acids. CDR3 amino acids: CASSTTDSYEQYF. The CDR3 nucleotides read TGTGCCAGCAGCACTACTGATTCCTACGAGCAGTACTTC.

V and J are TRBV7-2 and TRBJ2-5, with D hard to call. CDR3 length: 13 amino acids. Germline CDR1 is SGHTA and CDR2 is FQGNSA. Trimming pared 0 bases from V and 5 bases from J, leaving 7 bases between. The CDR3 region is CASSLAWRETQYF. Here the CDR3 DNA reads TGTGCCAGCAGCTTAGCGTGGCGGGAGACCCAGTACTTC.

The chain is built from TRBV15 and TRBJ1-2; D unclear. CDR3 size: 16 residues. CDR1 and CDR2 (germline): LNHNV, YYDKDF (reference sequence). The germline V and J ends were trimmed by 0 bases and 4 bases, with 15 bases remaining between them. CDR3 DNA sequence: TGTGCCACCAGCAGAGATCGCAACACCAACCTCTATGGCTACACCTTC. Its translation is CATSRDRNTNLYGYTF.

CDR3 DNA: TGTGCCATCAGTCTAGCGGGGGGAGGTGACACCGGGGAGCTGTTTTTT. Amino acids: CAISLAGGGDTGELFF. The chain combines TRBV10-3 with TRBJ2-2; 11 positions match TRBD2. The germline CDR1 and CDR2 sequences are ENHRY and SYGVKD. The CDR3 runs 16 residues. J was trimmed by 3 bases and V by 5 bases; bases with no gene match: 5.

The chain combines TRBV15 with TRBJ2-1; D unclear. Germline assignment: CDR1 LNHNV and CDR2 YYDKDF (reference sequence). This CDR3 has 16 amino acids. Trimming took 0 bases from V and 0 from J, leaving 9 bases between them. The CDR3 is CATSRDLLRSYNEQFF. The CDR3 DNA sequence: TGTGCCACCAGCAGAGATCTTCTGCGCTCCTACAATGAGCAGTTCTTC.

The chain employs TRBV6-4 and TRBJ2-2, with D perhaps matching TRBD2 (6 bases). CDR1 is MRHNA, CDR2 SNTAGT, per germline. This CDR3 region has 13 residues. Trimming stripped 5 bases from V and 4 bases from J, with 8 bases between. The CDR3 coding sequence is TGTGCCAGCAGTTTCGGGAGCACCGGGGAGCTGTTTTTT. Its protein product is CASSFGSTGELFF.

This clone was seen a single time. The chain couples TRBV28 to TRBJ2-4; no clear D gene. The V end lost 5 bases, the J end lost 0 bases, and 14 bases lay between the germline ends. Per germline, CDR1 MDHEN and CDR2 SYDVKM. The CDR3 totals 16 residues. CDR3 loop: CASSPPRQIAKNIQYF. DNA for the CDR3: TGTGCCAGCAGTCCGCCGCGGCAGATAGCCAAAAACATTCAGTACTTC.

This chain connects TRBV6-5 to TRBJ1-6; TRBD1 matches at 8 bases. The length of the CDR3 is 13 residues. Trimming at V came to 6 bases and at J to 10 bases, leaving 5 bases not matched to a gene. CDR1 and CDR2 (germline): MNHEY, SVGAGI. As DNA, the CDR3 is TGTGCCAGCAGAGACAGGGGAGCCTCACCCCTCCACTTT. This sequence encodes CASRDRGASPLHF.

CDR3 amino acids: CASSYAGLADNEQFF. DNA for the CDR3: TGTGCCAGCAGTTACGCTGGACTAGCGGACAATGAGCAGTTCTTC. The gene calls are TRBV6-5 and TRBJ2-1; 10 bases line up with TRBD2. Losses at the gene ends were 2 bases for V and 5 bases for J; bases not matched to a gene: 3. Germline loops: CDR1 MNHEY, CDR2 SVGAGI. This CDR3 has 15 amino acids.

A note on this clone: At one end the junction does not follow the germline gene, possibly because of a read error. This rearrangement joins TRBV27 to TRBJ1-2, with D unclear. The germline V gene encodes CDR1 MNHEY and CDR2 SMNVEV (reference sequence). The CDR3 spans 14 residues. The CDR3 DNA sequence: TGTGCCAGCAGTTTAGATGGCAGGCCTAATGGCTACCCCTTC. Translating gives CASSLDGRPNGYPF.